This entry concerns a single T cell receptor (beta chain). This sample was included in a study of blood T cell repertoires in COVID-19. Study as a whole: Specimens from acute and convalescent COVID-19 originated in the United States, Italy and Spain. The analysed material was cDNA or gDNA that came from T cells, B-cell-depleted T cells, or PBMCs.

Study processing details: Counts of nucleated cells, estimated from reference gene primer amplification, were obtained. Assay used: immunoSEQ multiplex PCR; TCRdb lists only in-frame clones, some missing. V and J calls and clone size come straight from that table; D and trimming were deduced from the DNA. This sample has about 110,000 clones, with about 75% found just once. CDR3 length equals 15 residues. V was cut by 4 bases and J by 0 bases, with 10 bases left in between. Germline V lookup: CDR1 SGHRS, CDR2 YFSETQ. Specimen: peripheral blood. The sequence was collected from a woman at least 80 years old with active or convalescent COVID-19. The J gene is TRBJ2-2, the V gene TRBV5-1; D perhaps matches TRBD2 (6 bases). The CDR3 nucleotides are TGCGCCAGCAGCGTCGGGGGAGCGAACACCGGGGAGCTGTTTTTT. Translated, it gives CASSVGGANTGELFF.